The 25 T cell receptor beta chains given below trace back to one sample, sequenced in a study of low-dose radiotherapy and immunotherapy resistance in tumors. Primers used for first-strand cDNA, a TRAV- and TRBV-specific set, covered both alpha and beta chains. PCR amplification of the TCRs was performed with Phusion for 20 PCR cycles, and it relied on a constant-region primer together with a V-primer adapter. TCRdb processed the reads anew with MiXCR; each CDR3 protein has one entry. In the table there are about 84,000 distinct CDR3 sequences, around a sixth of which are singletons. Time point defined: after trial treatment. Treatment in this sample: LDRT plus nivolumab, ipilimumab, low-dose cyclophosphamide and aspirin (RACIN trial). The sample consisted of PBMCs, taken after low-dose radiotherapy plus immunotherapy. These receptors all come from a male donor with prostate cancer.

In this sample, this clonotype is medium-sized (0.01 to 0.1%). An end of the junction does not agree with germline; a read error may underlie this. The chain is built from TRBV28 and TRBJ2-7; D possibly corresponds to TRBD2 (5 bases). Germline values: CDR1 MDHEN, CDR2 SYDVKM. This CDR3 comprises 13 residues. The DNA for the CDR3 is TGTGCCAGCAGTTTGTCGTCGCTAGCAGACGGGCACTTC. This sequence encodes CASSLSSLADGHF.

This clonotype was recorded at least ten times. The CDR3 reads CSAAPGGTDTQYF. In DNA form, the CDR3 reads TGCAGTGCTGCCCCGGGGGGCACAGATACGCAGTATTTT. The chain is built from TRBV20-1 and TRBJ2-3, with D perhaps matching TRBD2 (6 bases). Per germline, CDR1 DFQATT and CDR2 SNEGSKA (reference sequence). The CDR3 runs to 13 residues. The ends were cut back, 5 bases at V and 1 base at J, with 10 bases in the middle.

This clonotype was observed many times. J is TRBJ2-6 and V is TRBV14; D is undetermined. V lost 0 bases and J 2 bases, leaving 2 bases between the germline ends. Germline CDR1 is SGHDN and CDR2 is FVKESK. This CDR3 has 14 amino acids. The CDR3 nucleotides are TGTGCCAGCAGCCAAGACCCTGGGGCCAACGTCCTGACTTTC. This encodes CASSQDPGANVLTF.

On this clonotype itself: A far larger clone is one base from this, pointing to a likely read error. The chain links TRBV6-2 or TRBV6-3 to TRBJ1-6, with D uncertain. The germline gives CDR1 MNHEY, CDR2 SVGEGT. The CDR3 contains 15 residues. The CDR3 region is CASTYTSSYNSRLHF. The CDR3 DNA sequence: TGTGCCAGCACCTACACGAGCTCCTATAATTCACGCCTCCACTTT.

This clonotype was observed many times. The CDR3 region has the DNA TGTGCCAGCAGCTTATCCGGAGGGGGCCTCACAGATACGCAGTATTTT. It encodes CASSLSGGGLTDTQYF. V and J are TRBV11-2 and TRBJ2-3, with a tentative D call TRBD1 (7 bases). Germline V lookup: CDR1 SGHAT, CDR2 FQNNGV. V lost 2 bases and J lost 2, with 14 bases in between. CDR3 length: 16 residues.

V and J are TRBV14 and TRBJ2-3, with 7 bases identical to TRBD1. Germline trimming cut 2 bases from V and 2 bases from J; bases unmatched to any gene: 7. The CDR3 spans 16 residues. From germline, CDR1 is SGHDN and CDR2 FVKESK. CDR3 in amino acids: CASSQRATGNTDTQYF. As DNA, the CDR3 is TGTGCCAGCAGCCAACGGGCGACAGGGAACACAGATACGCAGTATTTT.

This rearrangement joins TRBV12-5 to TRBJ2-4; D may be TRBD2 (6 bases). Trimming removed 4 bases at V and 6 bases at J, with 10 bases between. Germline V lookup: CDR1 LGHNT, CDR2 FRNRAP. The CDR3 contains 13 residues. The CDR3 is CASGSDYLNIQYF. The CDR3 coding sequence is TGTGCTAGTGGTTCGGACTATCTAAACATTCAGTACTTC.

This clonotype is deemed medium-sized. The chain joins TRBV5-6 to TRBJ2-7, with D possibly matching TRBD1 (5 bases). Deletions cut 2 bases from V and 3 bases from J, with 6 bases between. The CDR3 sequence is 12 residues long. Germline CDR1 reads SGHDT; CDR2 reads YYEEEE. The CDR3 DNA is TGTGCCAGCAGCTTCCAGGGCTACGAGCAGTACTTC. It codes for CASSFQGYEQYF.

This clonotype occurred many times. The CDR3 coding sequence is TGTGCCAGCAGCTTCACAGGAACTGAAGCTTTCTTT. Amino acid sequence: CASSFTGTEAFF. The V and J genes are TRBV7-9 and TRBJ1-1; D might be TRBD1 (5 bases). Germline lookup yields CDR1 SEHNR and CDR2 FQNEAQ (reference sequence). The V end was cut by 3 bases, the J end by 5 bases, with 7 bases between. The CDR3 is made up of 12 amino acids.

The table lists this clonotype with many counts. This chain links TRBV20-1 with TRBJ2-5; D uncertain. Germline CDR1 and CDR2: DFQATT and SNEGSKA (reference sequence). The germline V and J ends were trimmed by 8 bases and 2 bases, with 12 bases remaining between them. This CDR3 is 12 amino acids long. The chain's CDR3 is CSPRMPQETQYF. CDR3 coding DNA: TGCAGTCCTCGGATGCCTCAAGAGACCCAGTACTTC.

In this sample, this clonotype turned up many times. The rearrangement links TRBV7-2 to TRBJ2-2, with D possibly being TRBD1 (5 bases). The germline V gene has CDR1 SGHTA and CDR2 FQGNSA. Trimming took off 3 bases at V and 3 bases at J, with 11 bases between the two ends. The CDR3 totals 15 residues. CDR3 region: CASSLTVRDTGELFF. The CDR3 nucleotides are TGTGCCAGCAGCTTGACAGTTCGGGACACCGGGGAGCTGTTTTTT. Using reference TRBV7-2 and TRBJ2-2 for the parts outside the CDR3, the full variable domain is GAGVSQSPSNKVTEKGKDVELRCDPISGHTALYWYRQSLGQGLEFLIYFQGNSAPDKSGLPSDRFSAERTGGSVSTLTIQRTQQEDSAVYLCASSLTVRDTGELFFGEGSRLTVL.

The rearrangement links TRBV11-2 to TRBJ2-7, with a weak D call TRBD2 (6 bases). This CDR3 spans 17 amino acids. Trimming took off 6 bases at V and 5 bases at J, with 26 bases between the two ends. Looked up from germline, CDR1 is SGHAT and CDR2 is FQNNGV. Here the CDR3 reads CASRLDGGGPFWHEQYF. The CDR3 coding sequence is TGTGCCAGCAGATTGGACGGTGGAGGGCCTTTCTGGCACGAGCAGTACTTC. The full variable domain, in which reference TRBV11-2 and TRBJ2-7 provide the parts outside the CDR3, is EAGVAQSPRYKIIEKRQSVAFWCNPISGHATLYWYQQILGQGPKLLIQFQNNGVVDDSQLPKDRFSAERLKGVDSTLKIQPAKLEDSAVYLCASRLDGGGPFWHEQYFGPGTRLTVT.

This clonotype has ten or more counts. This sequence joins TRBV7-2 and TRBJ2-3; D assignment may be TRBD1 or TRBD2 (5 bases each). V shed 1 base and J shed 8 bases, with 22 bases lying between them. The CDR3 is 17 amino acids. Germline V gives CDR1 SGHTA, CDR2 FQGNSA. The CDR3, as DNA: TGTGCCAGCAGCTTAGGGGGGTGGGACCCTCGATCGGGTACGCAGTATTTT. Protein: CASSLGGWDPRSGTQYF.

This clonotype was observed at least ten times. V is TRBV7-9 and J is TRBJ2-1; TRBD2 agrees at 14 bases. From germline, CDR1 is SEHNR and CDR2 FQNEAQ (reference sequence). With V trimmed by 3 bases and J by 9 bases, 13 bases remained unmatched. CDR3 length: 18 amino acids. CDR3 in DNA: TGTGCCAGCAGCTTCGGGACTAGCGGGAGTTCGTTCAGGGGTGAGCAGTTCTTC. This translates into CASSFGTSGSSFRGEQFF.

The rearrangement links TRBV5-6 to TRBJ2-1; D perhaps matches TRBD2 (6 bases). The CDR3 loop spans 17 amino acids. Trimming took off 7 bases at V and 8 bases at J, with 28 bases between the two ends. The germline V gene has CDR1 SGHDT and CDR2 YYEEEE. CDR3 sequence (DNA): TGTGCCAGCGTCTCCCGAGGCGGGCCACCGGGGGTGGATGAGCAGTTCTTC. Amino acid sequence: CASVSRGGPPGVDEQFF.

In its sample, this clonotype was seen many times. The CDR3 protein is CASSDPQVETQYF. CDR3 bases: TGTGCCAGCAGTGATCCCCAGGTAGAGACCCAGTACTTC. This chain connects TRBV2 to TRBJ2-5; D gene ambiguous. V lost 3 bases, J lost 4 bases, and 9 bases lay in between. The CDR3 is 13 residues long. Germline assignment: CDR1 SNHLY and CDR2 FYNNEI.

This clonotype appeared many times. The chain uses TRBV29-1 and TRBJ2-7; 9 nucleotides agree with TRBD1. This CDR3 has 14 residues. CDR1 is SQVTM and CDR2 is ANQGSEA in the germline V gene. V lost 6 bases to trimming and J lost 2 bases; unmatched junction nucleotides: 8. CDR3 loop: CSVEGQGTPYEQYF. The DNA of the CDR3 is TGCAGCGTGGAGGGACAGGGAACACCCTACGAGCAGTACTTC.

Only a few counts were recorded for this clonotype. The rearrangement uses TRBV28 and TRBJ2-7, with D possibly called TRBD1 or TRBD2 (6 bases each). This CDR3 spans 13 amino acids. Germline V gene sequence: CDR1 MDHEN, CDR2 SYDVKM. The V end was cut by 7 bases, the J end by 7 bases, with 17 bases between. The CDR3 loop is CASTPPGGDEQYF. DNA for the CDR3: TGTGCCAGCACCCCCCCCGGGGGCGATGAGCAGTACTTC.

In its sample, this clonotype was seen once. It differs at one base from a far larger clone, so likely a read error. The V gene is TRBV13, the J gene TRBJ1-5; the D gene is possibly TRBD1 (6 bases). Germline lookup yields CDR1 PRHDT and CDR2 FYEKMQ (reference sequence). The CDR3 runs to 13 residues. CDR3: CATSRDIGGPQHF. CDR3 bases: TGTGCCACCAGCAGAGATATAGGGGGGCCCCAGCATTTT. Full variable domain (outside the CDR3, taken from reference TRBV13 and TRBJ1-5): AAGVIQSPRHLIKEKRETATLKCYPIPRHDTVYWYQQGPGQDPQFLISFYEKMQSDKGSIPDRFSAQQFSDYHSELNMSSLELGDSALYFCATSRDIGGPQHFGDGTRLSIL.

The gene calls are TRBV6-1 and TRBJ2-7; no definite D call. This CDR3 is built from 14 residues. Deletions cut 4 bases from V and 2 bases from J, with 12 bases between. Germline V CDR1 and CDR2: MNHNS, SASEGT. The CDR3 coding sequence is TGTGCCAGCAGTGTGGCAGTAAGCGCCTACGAGCAGTACTTC. This sequence encodes CASSVAVSAYEQYF.

This clonotype occurred many times. The V and J genes are TRBV7-3 and TRBJ2-1, with D possibly being TRBD2 (6 bases). CDR1 is SGHTA, CDR2 FQGTGA, per germline. Trimming took 2 bases from V and 2 from J, leaving 10 bases between them. This CDR3 comprises 15 residues. CDR3 in amino acids: CASSLLAHPYNEQFF. In nucleotides, the CDR3 is TGTGCCAGCAGCTTACTAGCGCACCCCTACAATGAGCAGTTCTTC.

This clonotype was found many times. For the CDR3, the DNA is TGTGCCAGCAGCCCAGCAGAGGGGAGCCGGAACTATGGCTACACCTTC. It yields the protein CASSPAEGSRNYGYTF. V is TRBV7-9 and J is TRBJ1-2; D is perhaps TRBD1 (5 bases). Germline V lookup: CDR1 SEHNR, CDR2 FQNEAQ (reference sequence). Trimming cost V 5 bases and J 2 bases, with 18 bases left between them. The CDR3 is made up of 16 amino acids. Drawing the rest from reference TRBV7-9 and TRBJ1-2, the complete variable domain is DTGVSQNPRHKITKRGQNVTFRCDPISEHNRLYWYRQTLGQGPEFLTYFQNEAQLEKSRLLSDRFSAERPKGSFSTLEIQRTEQGDSAMYLCASSPAEGSRNYGYTFGSGTRLTVV.

This clonotype was detected ten times or more. V and J are TRBV19 and TRBJ1-2; D might be TRBD1 (5 bases). The germline V and J ends were trimmed by 0 bases and 4 bases, with 15 bases remaining between them. The CDR3 loop spans 16 amino acids. Germline assignment: CDR1 LNHDA and CDR2 SQIVND (reference sequence). The CDR3 DNA is TGTGCCAGTAGTATAGATCATCTCACAGGATCCTATGGCTACACCTTC. This gives the protein CASSIDHLTGSYGYTF.

This clonotype was counted ten times or more. This chain uses TRBV11-2 with TRBJ2-3; tentatively, D is TRBD1 (5 bases). CDR1 is SGHAT and CDR2 is FQNNGV in the germline V gene. V shed 2 bases and J shed 2 bases, with 8 bases lying between them. This CDR3 is built from 14 residues. The DNA for the CDR3 is TGTGCCAGCAGCTTATCCAGGGTCACAGATACGCAGTATTTT. Encoded protein: CASSLSRVTDTQYF.

This chain links TRBV28 with TRBJ2-3; D could derive from TRBD1 or TRBD2 (6 bases each). The CDR3 totals 15 residues. Per the germline V gene, CDR1 is MDHEN and CDR2 is SYDVKM. The V gene lost 7 bases and the J gene lost 2 bases, with 16 bases spanning the gap. The CDR3: CASTGRGGNTDTQYF. The CDR3 DNA follows: TGTGCCAGCACCGGTAGAGGGGGGAACACAGATACGCAGTATTTT.